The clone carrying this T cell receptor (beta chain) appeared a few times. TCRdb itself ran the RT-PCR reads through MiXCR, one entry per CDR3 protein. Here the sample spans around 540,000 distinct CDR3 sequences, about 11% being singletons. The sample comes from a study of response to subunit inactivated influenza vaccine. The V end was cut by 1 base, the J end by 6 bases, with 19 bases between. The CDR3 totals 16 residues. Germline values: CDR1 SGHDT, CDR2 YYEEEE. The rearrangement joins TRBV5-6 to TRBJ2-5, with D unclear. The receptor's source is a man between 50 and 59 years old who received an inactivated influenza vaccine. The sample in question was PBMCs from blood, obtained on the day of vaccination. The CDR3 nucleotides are TGTGCCAGCAGCTTGATTGCCCAAGGCGACGTCAAGACCCAGTACTTC. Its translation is CASSLIAQGDVKTQYF.